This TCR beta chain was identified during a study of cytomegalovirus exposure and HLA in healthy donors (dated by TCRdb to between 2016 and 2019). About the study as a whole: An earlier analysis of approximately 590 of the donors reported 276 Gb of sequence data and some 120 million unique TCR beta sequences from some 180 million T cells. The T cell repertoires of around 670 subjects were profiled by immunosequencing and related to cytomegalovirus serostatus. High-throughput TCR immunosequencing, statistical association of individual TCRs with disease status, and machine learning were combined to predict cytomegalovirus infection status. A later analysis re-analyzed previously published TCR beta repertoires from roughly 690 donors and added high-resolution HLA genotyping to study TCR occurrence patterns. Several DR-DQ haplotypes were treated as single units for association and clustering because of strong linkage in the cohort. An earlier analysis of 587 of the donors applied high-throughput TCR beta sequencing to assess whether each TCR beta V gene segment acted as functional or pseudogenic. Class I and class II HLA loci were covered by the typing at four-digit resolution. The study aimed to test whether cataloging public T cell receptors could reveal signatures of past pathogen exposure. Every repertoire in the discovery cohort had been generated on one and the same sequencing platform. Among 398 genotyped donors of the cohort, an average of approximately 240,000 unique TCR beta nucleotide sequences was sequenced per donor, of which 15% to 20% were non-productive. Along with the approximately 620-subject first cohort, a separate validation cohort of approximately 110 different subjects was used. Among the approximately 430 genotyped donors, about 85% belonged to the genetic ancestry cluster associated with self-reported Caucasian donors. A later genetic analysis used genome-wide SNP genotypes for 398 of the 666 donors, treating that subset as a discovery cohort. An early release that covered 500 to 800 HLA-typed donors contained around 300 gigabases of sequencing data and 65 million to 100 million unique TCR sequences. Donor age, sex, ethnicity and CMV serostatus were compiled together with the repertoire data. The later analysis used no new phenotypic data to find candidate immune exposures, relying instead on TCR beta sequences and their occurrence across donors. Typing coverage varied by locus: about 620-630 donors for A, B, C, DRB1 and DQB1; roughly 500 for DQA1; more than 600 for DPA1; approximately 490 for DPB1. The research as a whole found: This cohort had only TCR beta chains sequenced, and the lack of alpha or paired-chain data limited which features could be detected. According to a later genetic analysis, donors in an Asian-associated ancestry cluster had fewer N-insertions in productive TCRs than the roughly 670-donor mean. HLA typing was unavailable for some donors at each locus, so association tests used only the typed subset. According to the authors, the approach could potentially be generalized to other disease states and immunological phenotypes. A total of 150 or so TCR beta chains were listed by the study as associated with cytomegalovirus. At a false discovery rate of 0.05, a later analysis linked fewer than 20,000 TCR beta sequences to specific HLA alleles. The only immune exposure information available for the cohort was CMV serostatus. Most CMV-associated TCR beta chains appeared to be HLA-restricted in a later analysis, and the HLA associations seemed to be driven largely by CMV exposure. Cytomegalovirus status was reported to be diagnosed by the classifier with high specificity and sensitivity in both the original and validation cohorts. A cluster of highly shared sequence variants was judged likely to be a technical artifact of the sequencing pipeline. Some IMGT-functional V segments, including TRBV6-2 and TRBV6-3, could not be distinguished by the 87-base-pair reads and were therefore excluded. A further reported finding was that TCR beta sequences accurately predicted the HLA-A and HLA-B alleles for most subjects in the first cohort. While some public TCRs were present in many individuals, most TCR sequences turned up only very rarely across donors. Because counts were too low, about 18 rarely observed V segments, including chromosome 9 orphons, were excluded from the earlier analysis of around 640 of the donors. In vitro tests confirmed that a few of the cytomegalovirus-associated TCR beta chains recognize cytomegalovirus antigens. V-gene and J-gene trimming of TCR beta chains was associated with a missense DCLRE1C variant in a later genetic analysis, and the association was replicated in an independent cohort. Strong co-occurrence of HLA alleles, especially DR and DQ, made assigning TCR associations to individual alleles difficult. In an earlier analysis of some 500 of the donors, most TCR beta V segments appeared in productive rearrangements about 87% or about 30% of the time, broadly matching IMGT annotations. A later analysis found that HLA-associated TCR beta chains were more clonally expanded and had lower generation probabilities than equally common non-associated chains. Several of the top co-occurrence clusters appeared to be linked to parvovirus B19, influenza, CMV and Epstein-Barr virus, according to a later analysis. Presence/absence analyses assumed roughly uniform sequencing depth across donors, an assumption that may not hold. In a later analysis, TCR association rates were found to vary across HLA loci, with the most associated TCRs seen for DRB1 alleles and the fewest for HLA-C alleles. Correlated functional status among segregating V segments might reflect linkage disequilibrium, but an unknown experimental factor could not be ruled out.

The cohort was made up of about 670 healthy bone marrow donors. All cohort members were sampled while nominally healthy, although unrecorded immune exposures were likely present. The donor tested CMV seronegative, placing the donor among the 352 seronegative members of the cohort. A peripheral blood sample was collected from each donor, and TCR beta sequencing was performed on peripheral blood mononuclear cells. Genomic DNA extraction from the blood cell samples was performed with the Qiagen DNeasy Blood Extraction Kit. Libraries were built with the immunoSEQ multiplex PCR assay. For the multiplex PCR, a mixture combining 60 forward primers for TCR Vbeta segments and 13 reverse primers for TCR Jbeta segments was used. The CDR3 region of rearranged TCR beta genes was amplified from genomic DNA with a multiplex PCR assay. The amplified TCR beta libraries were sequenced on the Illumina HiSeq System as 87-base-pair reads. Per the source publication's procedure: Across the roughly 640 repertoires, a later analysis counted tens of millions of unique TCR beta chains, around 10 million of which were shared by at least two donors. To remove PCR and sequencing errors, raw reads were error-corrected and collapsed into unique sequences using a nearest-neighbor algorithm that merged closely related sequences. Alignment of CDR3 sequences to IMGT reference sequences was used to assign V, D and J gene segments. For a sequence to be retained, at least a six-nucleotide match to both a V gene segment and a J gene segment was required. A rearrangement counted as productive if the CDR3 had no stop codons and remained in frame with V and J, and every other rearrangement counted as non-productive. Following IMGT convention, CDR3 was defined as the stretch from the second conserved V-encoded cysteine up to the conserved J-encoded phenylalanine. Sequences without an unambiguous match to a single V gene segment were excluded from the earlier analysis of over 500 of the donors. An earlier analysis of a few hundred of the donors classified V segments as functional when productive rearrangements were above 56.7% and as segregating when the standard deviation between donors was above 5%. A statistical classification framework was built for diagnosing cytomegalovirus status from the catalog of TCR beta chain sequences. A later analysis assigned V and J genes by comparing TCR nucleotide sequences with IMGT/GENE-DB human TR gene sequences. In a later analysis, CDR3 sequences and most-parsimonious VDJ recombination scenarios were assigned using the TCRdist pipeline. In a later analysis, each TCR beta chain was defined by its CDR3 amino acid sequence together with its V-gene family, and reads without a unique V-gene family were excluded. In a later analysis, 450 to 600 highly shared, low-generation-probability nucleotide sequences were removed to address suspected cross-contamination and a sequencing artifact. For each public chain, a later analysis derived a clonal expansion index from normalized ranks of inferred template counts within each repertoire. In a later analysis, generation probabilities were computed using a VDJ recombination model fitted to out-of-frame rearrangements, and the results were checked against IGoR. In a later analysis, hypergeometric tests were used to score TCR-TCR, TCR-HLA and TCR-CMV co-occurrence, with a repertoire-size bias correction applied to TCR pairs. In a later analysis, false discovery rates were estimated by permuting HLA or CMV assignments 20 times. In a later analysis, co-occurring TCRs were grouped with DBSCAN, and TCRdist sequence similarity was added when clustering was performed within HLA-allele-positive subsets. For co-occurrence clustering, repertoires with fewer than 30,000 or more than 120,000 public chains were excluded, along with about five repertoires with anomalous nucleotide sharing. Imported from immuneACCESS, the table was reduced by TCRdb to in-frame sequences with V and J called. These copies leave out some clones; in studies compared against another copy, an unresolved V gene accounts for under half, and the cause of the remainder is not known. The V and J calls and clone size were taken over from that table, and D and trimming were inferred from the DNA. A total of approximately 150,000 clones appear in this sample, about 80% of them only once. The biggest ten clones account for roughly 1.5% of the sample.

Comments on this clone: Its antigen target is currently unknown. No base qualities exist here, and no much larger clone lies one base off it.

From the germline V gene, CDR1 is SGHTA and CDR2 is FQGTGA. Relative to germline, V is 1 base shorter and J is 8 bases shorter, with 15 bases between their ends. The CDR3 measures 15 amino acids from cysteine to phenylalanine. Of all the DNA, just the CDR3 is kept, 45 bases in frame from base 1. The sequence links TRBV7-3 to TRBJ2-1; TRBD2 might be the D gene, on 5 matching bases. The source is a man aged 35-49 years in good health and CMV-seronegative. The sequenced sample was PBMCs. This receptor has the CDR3 CASSLIGDVGDEQFF. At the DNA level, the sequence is TGTGCCAGCAGCTTAATCGGGGATGTGGGAGATGAGCAGTTCTTC.